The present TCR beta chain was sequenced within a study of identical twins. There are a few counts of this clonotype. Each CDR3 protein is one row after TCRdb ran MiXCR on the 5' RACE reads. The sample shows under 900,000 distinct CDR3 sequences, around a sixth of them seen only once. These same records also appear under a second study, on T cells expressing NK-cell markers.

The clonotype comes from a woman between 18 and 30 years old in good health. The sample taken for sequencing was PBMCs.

The CDR3 here is CASTAGGYYYYEQYF. The CDR3 DNA follows: TGTGCCAGCACTGCGGGAGGGTACTACTACTACGAGCAGTACTTC. The rearrangement joins TRBV6-2 or TRBV6-3 to TRBJ2-7, with 9 bases identical to TRBD2. Unmatched junction bases numbered 10, after V lost 7 bases and J lost 3 bases. Germline lookup yields CDR1 MNHEY and CDR2 SVGEGT. The CDR3 runs 15 residues.